A single sample is the source of the 3 T cell receptor beta chains below, sequenced in a study of identical twins. Via MiXCR, TCRdb re-called the 5' RACE reads, giving one row per CDR3 protein. This table holds 410,000 or so distinct CDR3 sequences, roughly 20% found once. The sequencing sample was made of naive T cells sorted from blood. These receptors were collected from a man aged 50-59 years in good health.

This clonotype was picked up a small number of times. This chain uses TRBV4-2 with TRBJ2-5; 7 bases match TRBD1. Germline loops: CDR1 LGHNA, CDR2 YNFKEQ. There are 14 residues in the CDR3. With 6 bases clipped from V and 5 bases from J, the junction kept 9 bases outside the gene matches. The CDR3 protein is CASSILVTGETQYF. The CDR3, as DNA: TGTGCCAGCAGTATATTAGTGACAGGGGAGACCCAGTACTTC.

The chain uses TRBV5-1 and TRBJ2-7; D remains ambiguous. There are 12 residues in the CDR3. Germline CDR1 SGHRS, CDR2 YFSETQ. With 4 bases removed from V and 4 bases from J, the gap between germline ends came to 9 bases. CDR3 sequence: CASSGQYYEQYF. CDR3 sequence (DNA): TGCGCCAGCAGCGGCCAGTATTACGAGCAGTACTTC.

This clonotype came up a few times. The rearrangement links TRBV27 to TRBJ1-2; 10 bases are shared with TRBD1. Germline V CDR1 and CDR2: MNHEY, SMNVEV (reference sequence). CDR3 size: 17 residues. J was trimmed by 4 bases and V by 1 base; bases with no gene match: 9. CDR3 protein: CASSLLGSGQGSYGYTF. CDR3 nucleotides: TGTGCCAGCAGTTTATTAGGTTCGGGACAGGGGAGCTATGGCTACACCTTC.